Below, 18 T cell receptor beta chains from the same sample are listed, as sequenced in a study of shared clonotypes between healthy human individuals. TCRdb's copy holds only in-frame clones and misses some; the assay was immunoSEQ multiplex PCR. Of about 1.1 million clones listed, about 84% were seen once; the top ten hold around 0.47%. Material for sequencing was memory CD4+ T cells from PBMCs. Subset specified: CD45RA-negative fraction. These receptors came from a man aged 18 to 35 in good health. Some clones in this sample may be carry-over from other donors' samples.

This clone was seen a handful of times. The rearrangement links TRBV6-6 to TRBJ1-1; D may be TRBD1 (6 bases). The CDR3 totals 14 residues. The V gene's germline CDR1 is MNHNY and CDR2 SVGAGI (reference sequence). V was clipped by 9 bases and J by 1 base, with 15 bases between them. In DNA, the CDR3 is TGTGCCAGTACAGGGATTATGAGGAACACTGAAGCTTTCTTT. It specifies CASTGIMRNTEAFF.

The chain carries TRBV9 and TRBJ2-3; no definite D call. From germline, CDR1 is SGDLS and CDR2 YYNGEE. This CDR3 contains 13 residues. Trimming stripped 5 bases from V and 6 bases from J, with 13 bases between. This CDR3 reads CASSPGVGDTQYF. The CDR3 coding sequence is TGTGCCAGCAGTCCAGGCGTTGGTGATACGCAGTATTTT.

The chain joins TRBV7-9 to TRBJ1-6, with 7 nucleotides matching TRBD1. From germline, CDR1 is SEHNR and CDR2 FQNEAQ (reference sequence). The trim removed 2 bases at V and 7 bases at J, leaving 5 bases unmatched. The length of the CDR3 is 15 residues. CDR3 protein: CASSLTGTANSPLHF. The CDR3 coding sequence is TGTGCCAGCAGCTTAACCGGGACAGCGAATTCACCCCTCCACTTT.

The gene calls are TRBV9 and TRBJ1-1; no clear D gene. This CDR3 region has 13 residues. The ends were cut back, 2 bases at V and 0 bases at J, with 5 bases in the middle. The V gene's germline CDR1 is SGDLS and CDR2 YYNGEE. The CDR3 protein is CASSVQLNTEAFF. CDR3 nucleotide sequence: TGTGCCAGCAGCGTGCAGTTGAACACTGAAGCTTTCTTT.

This chain joins TRBV28 and TRBJ1-4; no firm D call. The germline gives CDR1 MDHEN, CDR2 SYDVKM. The ends were cut back, 3 bases at V and 5 bases at J, with 10 bases in the middle. This CDR3 region has 14 residues. CDR3 sequence: CASSFPPGNEKLFF. CDR3 coding DNA: TGTGCCAGCAGTTTTCCCCCTGGAAATGAAAAACTGTTTTTT. The whole variable domain, filled in from reference TRBV28 and TRBJ1-4, reads DVKVTQSSRYLVKRTGEKVFLECVQDMDHENMFWYRQDPGLGLRLIYFSYDVKMKEKGDIPEGYSVSREKKERFSLILESASTNQTSMYLCASSFPPGNEKLFFGSGTQLSVL.

The chain links TRBV29-1 to TRBJ1-2, with 7 nucleotides matching TRBD1. CDR1 SQVTM and CDR2 ANQGSEA come from the germline V gene. The junction had 8 bases not matched to a gene; V was cut back by 6 bases and J by 4 bases. This CDR3 region has 13 residues. As DNA, the CDR3 is TGCAGCGTCTCTACAGGGGTGTCCTATGGCTACACCTTC. The encoded protein is CSVSTGVSYGYTF.

This clone was counted between two and nine times. The chain has TRBV19 and TRBJ2-2; D remains unclear. The CDR3 runs 14 residues. Trimming removed 4 bases from V and 7 bases from J, with 13 bases in between. Germline V CDR1 and CDR2: LNHDA, SQIVND (reference sequence). CDR3 nucleotide sequence: TGTGCCAGTAGTACCCAAACGCCGGGCGGGGAGCTGTTTTTT. Protein sequence: CASSTQTPGGELFF.

This chain connects TRBV5-4 to TRBJ1-4, with a tentative D call TRBD1 (6 bases). V gave up 0 bases and J gave up 5 bases, with 8 bases separating them. CDR1 and CDR2 from the germline V gene are SGHNT and YYREEE (reference sequence). This CDR3 contains 14 residues. CDR3 amino acids: CASSLGTENEKLFF. CDR3 DNA sequence: TGTGCCAGCAGCTTGGGGACAGAGAATGAAAAACTGTTTTTT.

The rearrangement uses TRBV30 and TRBJ1-2, with TRBD1 matching 9 bases. Losses at the gene ends were 2 bases for V and 4 bases for J; bases not matched to a gene: 5. CDR1 and CDR2 from the germline V gene are GTSNPN and SVGIG (reference sequence). The CDR3 consists of 14 residues. The CDR3 DNA reads as TGTGCCTGGAGTTGGGGACAGGGAAGCTATGGCTACACCTTC. Translation: CAWSWGQGSYGYTF. The variable domain in full, completed from reference TRBV30 and TRBJ1-2, reads SQTIHQWPATLVQPVGSPLSLECTVEGTSNPNLYWYRQAAGRGLQLLFYSVGIGQISSEVPQNLSASRPQDRQFILSSKKLLLSDSGFYLCAWSWGQGSYGYTFGSGTRLTVV.

This rearrangement joins TRBV21-1 to TRBJ2-7; TRBD1 is the table's D call and was not checked against the DNA. TRBV21-1 is annotated as a pseudogene. This CDR3 has 17 amino acids. The CDR3 here is CASSKNYKHREYYEQYF. DNA for the CDR3: TGTGCCAGCAGCAAAAATTATAAGCACAGAGAGTATTACGAGCAGTACTTC.

This chain joins TRBV5-1 and TRBJ2-1, with 9 positions matching TRBD2. V shed 4 bases and J 8 bases; nucleotides not matched to a gene: 13. Germline values: CDR1 SGHRS, CDR2 YFSETQ. This CDR3 has 16 amino acids. DNA of the CDR3: TGCGCCAGCAGCCCCTTGGCTAGCGGGATTACGGATGAGCAGTTCTTC. Residues: CASSPLASGITDEQFF.

The rearrangement joins TRBV5-5 to TRBJ2-5; either TRBD1 or TRBD2 may fit D (5 bases each). The germline V gene has CDR1 SGHKS and CDR2 YYEKEE (reference sequence). With 7 bases removed from V and 1 base from J, the gap between germline ends came to 14 bases. The CDR3 has 14 amino acids. The CDR3 coding sequence is TGTGCCAGCGGACTGGGCAGGGCCCAAGAGACCCAGTACTTC. This gives the protein CASGLGRAQETQYF.

This clone has more than one count but fewer than ten. This sequence joins TRBV1 and TRBJ2-7. TRBV1 is labeled a pseudogene. This CDR3 has 12 amino acids. The CDR3 loop reads CTSSQVPYEQYF. The CDR3 DNA sequence: TGCACCAGCAGCCAAGTCCCCTACGAGCAGTACTTC.

This clone was counted only a few times. The rearrangement joins TRBV7-2 to TRBJ2-3; no clear D. Germline CDR1 SGHTA, CDR2 FQGNSA. Between the trimmed V and J ends, which lost 5 bases and 4 bases, there was a span of 13 bases. This CDR3 has 14 residues. The CDR3 DNA is TGTGCCAGCAGCGTGGTCTGGACGGCAGATACGCAGTATTTT. Its translation is CASSVVWTADTQYF.

A remark on this clone: A much bigger clone sits one base away, suggesting this may be a read error. This chain uses TRBV11-1 with TRBJ1-1, with unresolved D. V was cut by 1 base and J by 1 base, with 4 bases left in between. Germline V gene sequence: CDR1 SGHAT, CDR2 FQDESV (reference sequence). The CDR3 contains 13 residues. DNA for the CDR3: TGTGCCAGCAGCTTAGGGGAGAACACTGAAGCTTTCTTT. This sequence encodes CASSLGENTEAFF. Drawing the rest from reference TRBV11-1 and TRBJ1-1, the complete variable domain is EAEVAQSPRYKITEKSQAVAFWCDPISGHATLYWYRQILGQGPELLVQFQDESVVDDSQLPKDRFSAERLKGVDSTLKIQPAELGDSAMYLCASSLGENTEAFFGQGTRLTVV.

This chain joins TRBV11-1 and TRBJ2-3; D unresolved. Germline V CDR1 and CDR2: SGHAT, FQDESV (reference sequence). This CDR3 has 13 residues. Trimming shortened V by 2 bases and J by 5 bases, and 8 bases separated the two germline ends. The DNA for the CDR3 is TGTGCCAGCAGCTTACTTTTACTAGATACGCAGTATTTT. Its protein is CASSLLLLDTQYF.

The V and J genes are TRBV9 and TRBJ1-1; perhaps TRBD1 as D (6 bases). The V gene's germline CDR1 is SGDLS and CDR2 YYNGEE. V lost 0 bases, J lost 4 bases, and 16 bases lay in between. The CDR3 extends over 16 amino acids. CDR3 region: CASSVVSQGRGTEAFF. The CDR3 nucleotides read TGTGCCAGCAGCGTAGTATCCCAGGGGCGCGGCACTGAAGCTTTCTTT.

The gene calls are TRBV19 and TRBJ1-4; D gene uncertain. CDR3 length: 11 amino acids. With 5 bases removed from V and 11 bases from J, the gap between germline ends came to 9 bases. Germline values: CDR1 LNHDA, CDR2 SQIVND (reference sequence). CDR3 sequence: CASSRPGKLFF. In DNA form, the CDR3 reads TGTGCCAGTAGTCGTCCTGGGAAACTGTTTTTT.